A single sample is the source of the 5 T cell receptor beta chains below, sequenced in a study of chemoradiotherapy in HPV16-positive cancers. Data came from immunoSEQ multiplex PCR; TCRdb stores just in-frame clones and leaves some out. The sample shows around 2,000 clones, about 90% of them seen only once. This specimen consisted of tumor tissue, obtained from a patient who underwent chemoradiotherapy. The receptors derive from a human donor with HPV-associated anogenital cancer.

The chain uses TRBV11-2 and TRBJ1-1, with unresolved D. Germline CDR1 is SGHAT and CDR2 is FQNNGV. The CDR3 has 13 amino acids. Trimming shortened V by 3 bases and J by 5 bases, and 10 bases separated the two germline ends. For the CDR3, the DNA is TGTGCCAGCAGCTTCGTAGAAGGGACTGAAGCTTTCTTT. It translates to CASSFVEGTEAFF.

V is TRBV4-1 and J is TRBJ2-7; D uncertain. The CDR3 consists of 11 residues. With 6 bases removed from V and 5 bases from J, the gap between germline ends came to 8 bases. Germline assignment: CDR1 MGHRA and CDR2 YSYEKL. CDR3 sequence (DNA): TGCGCCAGCAGTCACGGACACGAGCAGTACTTC. As protein: CASSHGHEQYF.

This sequence joins TRBV2 and TRBJ1-2; D is ambiguous. Trimming cost V 10 bases and J 2 bases, with 14 bases left between them. Germline CDR1 reads SNHLY; CDR2 reads FYNNEI. This CDR3 region has 13 residues. The CDR3 DNA is TGTGCCATTCGGACGGTTGAAAACTATGGCTACACCTTC. The encoded protein is CAIRTVENYGYTF.

This clone showed up just once. The chain recombines TRBV9 with TRBJ1-1, with D possibly being TRBD1 (6 bases). This CDR3 is built from 14 residues. V was trimmed by 4 bases and J by 4 bases, leaving 14 bases between them. Per germline, CDR1 SGDLS and CDR2 YYNGEE. The CDR3 DNA sequence: TGTGCCAGCAGCCCTAGCGGGGGCGGCACTGAAGCTTTCTTT. Translating it yields CASSPSGGGTEAFF.

V gene TRBV4-3 combines with J gene TRBJ2-2; 8 nucleotides line up with TRBD2. This CDR3 region has 15 residues. V lost 4 bases to trimming and J lost 1 base; unmatched junction nucleotides: 2. Germline V lookup: CDR1 LGHNA, CDR2 YSLEER. CDR3 DNA: TGCGCCAGCAGCCTCGGGGGGGGGAACACCGGGGAGCTGTTTTTT. Translated: CASSLGGGNTGELFF.